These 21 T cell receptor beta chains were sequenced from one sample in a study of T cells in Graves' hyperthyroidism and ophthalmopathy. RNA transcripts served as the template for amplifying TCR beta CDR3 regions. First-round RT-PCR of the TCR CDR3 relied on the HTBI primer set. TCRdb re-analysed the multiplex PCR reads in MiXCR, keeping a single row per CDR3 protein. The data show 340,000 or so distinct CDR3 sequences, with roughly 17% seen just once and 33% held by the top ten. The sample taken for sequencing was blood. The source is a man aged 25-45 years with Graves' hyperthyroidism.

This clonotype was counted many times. The CDR3 DNA reads as TGCAGTGCACTAGCGGGATCGGCCACAGATACGCAGTATTTT. Translating gives CSALAGSATDTQYF. The chain couples TRBV20-1 to TRBJ2-3; 10 nucleotides agree with TRBD2. The ends lost 6 bases at V and 2 bases at J; junction bases unmatched: 5. The CDR3 covers 14 residues. Germline CDR1 and CDR2: DFQATT and SNEGSKA (reference sequence).

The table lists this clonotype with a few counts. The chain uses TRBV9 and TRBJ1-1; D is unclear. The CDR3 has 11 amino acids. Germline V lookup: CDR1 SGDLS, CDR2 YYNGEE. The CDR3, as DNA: TGTGGCATGGTCTGGGGCACTGAAGCTTTCTTT. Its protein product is CGMVWGTEAFF.

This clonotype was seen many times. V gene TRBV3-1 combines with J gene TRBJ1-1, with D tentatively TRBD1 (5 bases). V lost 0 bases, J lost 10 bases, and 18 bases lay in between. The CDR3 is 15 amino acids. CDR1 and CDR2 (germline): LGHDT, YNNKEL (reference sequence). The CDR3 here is CASSQDRQGRAAAFF. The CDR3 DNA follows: TGTGCCAGCAGCCAAGATCGGCAGGGAAGGGCGGCAGCTTTCTTT.

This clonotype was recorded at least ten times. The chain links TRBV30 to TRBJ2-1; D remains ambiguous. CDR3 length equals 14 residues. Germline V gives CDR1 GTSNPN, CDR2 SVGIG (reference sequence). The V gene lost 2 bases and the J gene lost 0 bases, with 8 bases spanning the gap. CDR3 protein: CAWSPKGSYNEQFF. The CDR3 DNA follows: TGTGCCTGGAGTCCGAAAGGCTCCTACAATGAGCAGTTCTTC. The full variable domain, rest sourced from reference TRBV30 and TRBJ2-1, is SQTIHQWPATLVQPVGSPLSLECTVEGTSNPNLYWYRQAAGRGLQLLFYSVGIGQISSEVPQNLSASRPQDRQFILSSKKLLLSDSGFYLCAWSPKGSYNEQFFGPGTRLTVL.

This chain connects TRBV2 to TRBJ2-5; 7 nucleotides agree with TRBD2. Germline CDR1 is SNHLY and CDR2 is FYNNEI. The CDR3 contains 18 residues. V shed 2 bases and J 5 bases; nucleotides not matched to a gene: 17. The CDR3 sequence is CASSENPVEREEGETQYF. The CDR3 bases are TGTGCCAGCAGTGAAAATCCGGTGGAGCGGGAAGAGGGGGAGACCCAGTACTTC.

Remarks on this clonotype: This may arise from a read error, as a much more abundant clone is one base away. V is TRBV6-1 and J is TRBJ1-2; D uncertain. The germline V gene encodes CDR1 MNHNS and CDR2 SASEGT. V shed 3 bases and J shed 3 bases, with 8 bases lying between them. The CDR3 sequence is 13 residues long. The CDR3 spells CASSEKMDYGYTF. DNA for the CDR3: TGTGCCAGCAGTGAGAAAATGGACTATGGCTACACCTTC.

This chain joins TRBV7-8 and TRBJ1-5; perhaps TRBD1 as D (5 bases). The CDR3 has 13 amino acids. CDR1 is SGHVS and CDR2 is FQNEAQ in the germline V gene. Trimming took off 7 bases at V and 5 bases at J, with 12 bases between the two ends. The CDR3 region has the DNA TGTGCCAGCACCCTCGGCAGGGATCAGCCCCAGCATTTT. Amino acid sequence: CASTLGRDQPQHF.

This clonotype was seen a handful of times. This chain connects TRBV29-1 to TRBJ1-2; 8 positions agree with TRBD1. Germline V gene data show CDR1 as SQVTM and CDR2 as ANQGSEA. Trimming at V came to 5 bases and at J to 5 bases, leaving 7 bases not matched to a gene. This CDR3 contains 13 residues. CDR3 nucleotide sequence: TGCAGCGTTTTGGACAGGGATTATTATGGCTACACCTTC. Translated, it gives CSVLDRDYYGYTF.

For the CDR3, the DNA is TGTGCCAGCAGCCTTTTCCGGGCGGGCCCCGGGGAGCTGTTTTTT. This gives the protein CASSLFRAGPGELFF. The V call is TRBV3-1, the J call TRBJ2-2, with a tentative D call TRBD2 (5 bases). The germline gives CDR1 LGHDT, CDR2 YNNKEL (reference sequence). This CDR3 comprises 15 residues. Trimming cost V 4 bases and J 6 bases, with 15 bases left between them. The full variable domain, with the rest looked up from reference TRBV3-1 and TRBJ2-2, is DTAVSQTPKYLVTQMGNDKSIKCEQNLGHDTMYWYKQDSKKFLKIMFSYNNKELIINETVPNRFSPKSPDKAHLNLHINSLELGDSAVYFCASSLFRAGPGELFFGEGSRLTVL.

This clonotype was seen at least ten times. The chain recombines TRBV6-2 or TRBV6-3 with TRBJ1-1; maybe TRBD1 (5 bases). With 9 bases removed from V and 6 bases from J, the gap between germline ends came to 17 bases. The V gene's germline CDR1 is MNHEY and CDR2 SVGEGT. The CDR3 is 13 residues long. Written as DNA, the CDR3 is TGTGCCAGTAAAATCCACGGGGGATCTGAAGCTTTCTTT. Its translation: CASKIHGGSEAFF.

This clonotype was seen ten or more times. This CDR3 is CASSFFGLNTEAFF. The CDR3 DNA reads TGTGCCAGCAGTTTTTTTGGTTTGAACACTGAAGCTTTCTTT. The gene calls are TRBV12-3 or TRBV12-4 and TRBJ1-1; D is unclear. CDR3 length: 14 residues. V gave up 3 bases and J gave up 0 bases, with 8 bases separating them.

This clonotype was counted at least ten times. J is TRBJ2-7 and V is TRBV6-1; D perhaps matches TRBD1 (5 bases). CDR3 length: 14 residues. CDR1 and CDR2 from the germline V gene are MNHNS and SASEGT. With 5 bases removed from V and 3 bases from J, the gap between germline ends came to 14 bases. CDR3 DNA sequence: TGTGCCAGCAGTTCCCCCCCAGGGAACTACGAGCAGTACTTC. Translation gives CASSSPPGNYEQYF.

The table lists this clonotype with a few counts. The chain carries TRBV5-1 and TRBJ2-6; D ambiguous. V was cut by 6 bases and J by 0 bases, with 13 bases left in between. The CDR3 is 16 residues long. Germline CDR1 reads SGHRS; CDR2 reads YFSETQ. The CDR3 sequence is CASTAVPGSGANVLTF. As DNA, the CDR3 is TGCGCCAGCACCGCCGTACCAGGCTCTGGGGCCAACGTCCTGACTTTC.

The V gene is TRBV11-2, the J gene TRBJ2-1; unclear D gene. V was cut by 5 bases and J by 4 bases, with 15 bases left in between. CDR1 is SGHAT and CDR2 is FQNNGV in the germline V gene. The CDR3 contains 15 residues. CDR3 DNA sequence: TGTGCCAGCAGCCAAGATGGGCGGCTATACAATGAGCAGTTCTTC. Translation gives CASSQDGRLYNEQFF.

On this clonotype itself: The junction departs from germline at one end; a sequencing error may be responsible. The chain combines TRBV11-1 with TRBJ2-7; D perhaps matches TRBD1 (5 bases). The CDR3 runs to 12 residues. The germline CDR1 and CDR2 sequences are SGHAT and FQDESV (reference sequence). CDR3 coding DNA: TGTGCCAGCAGCTTAAGGGGATACGAGCCGTACTTC. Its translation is CASSLRGYEPYF.

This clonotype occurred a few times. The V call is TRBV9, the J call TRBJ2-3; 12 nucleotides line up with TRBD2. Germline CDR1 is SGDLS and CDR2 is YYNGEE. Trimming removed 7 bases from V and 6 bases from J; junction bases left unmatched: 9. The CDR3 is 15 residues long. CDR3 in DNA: TGTGCCAGCGGTCAGACTAGCGGGAGTCTGGATACGCAGTATTTT. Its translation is CASGQTSGSLDTQYF.

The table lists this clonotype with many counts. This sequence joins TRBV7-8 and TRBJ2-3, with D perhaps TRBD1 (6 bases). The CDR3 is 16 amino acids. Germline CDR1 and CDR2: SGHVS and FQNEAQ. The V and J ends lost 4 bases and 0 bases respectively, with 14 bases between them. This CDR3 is CASSSPTGTSTDTQYF. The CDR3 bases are TGTGCCAGCAGCTCCCCGACAGGTACTAGCACAGATACGCAGTATTTT.

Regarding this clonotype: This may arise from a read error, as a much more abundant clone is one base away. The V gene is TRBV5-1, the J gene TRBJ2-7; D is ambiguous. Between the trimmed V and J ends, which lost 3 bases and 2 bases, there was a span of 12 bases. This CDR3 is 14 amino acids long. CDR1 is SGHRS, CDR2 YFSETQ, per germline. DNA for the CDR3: TGCGCCAGCAGCTGGAAGGCGGCCCCCTACGAGCAGTACTTC. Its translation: CASSWKAAPYEQYF. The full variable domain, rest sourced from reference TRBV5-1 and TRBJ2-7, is KAGVTQTPRYLIKTRGQQVTLSCSPISGHRSVSWYQQTPGQGLQFLFEYFSETQRNKGNFPGRFSGRQFSNSRSEMNVSTLELGDSALYLCASSWKAAPYEQYFGPGTRLTVT.

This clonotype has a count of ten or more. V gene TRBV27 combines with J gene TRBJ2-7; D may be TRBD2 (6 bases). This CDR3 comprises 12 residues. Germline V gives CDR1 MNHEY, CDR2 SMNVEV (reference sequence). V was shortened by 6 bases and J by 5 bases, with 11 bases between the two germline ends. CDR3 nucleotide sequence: TGTGCCAGCAGGGAGGGGCGGGACGAGCAGTACTTC. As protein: CASREGRDEQYF.

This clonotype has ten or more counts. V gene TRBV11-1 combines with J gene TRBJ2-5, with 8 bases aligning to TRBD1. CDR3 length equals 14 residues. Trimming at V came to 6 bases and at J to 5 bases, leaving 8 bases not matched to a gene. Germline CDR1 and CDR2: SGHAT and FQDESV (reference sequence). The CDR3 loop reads CASSLDRGWETQYF. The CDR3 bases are TGTGCCAGCAGTCTAGACAGGGGATGGGAGACCCAGTACTTC.

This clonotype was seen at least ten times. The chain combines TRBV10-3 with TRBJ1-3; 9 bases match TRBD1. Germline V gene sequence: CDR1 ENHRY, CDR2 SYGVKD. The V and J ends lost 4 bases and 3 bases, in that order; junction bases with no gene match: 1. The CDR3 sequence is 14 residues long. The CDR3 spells CAISGTGDGNTIYF. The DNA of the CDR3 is TGTGCCATCAGTGGGACAGGGGATGGAAACACCATATATTTT.